This T cell receptor beta chain was obtained from a study of shared clonotypes between healthy human individuals. The CDR3 runs 13 residues. Trimming removed 6 bases at V and 5 bases at J, with 16 bases between. Germline V gene lookup returns CDR1 SQVTM and CDR2 ANQGSEA. In the naive CD8 group, cells lacked CD45RO and were positively selected for CCR7, so terminally differentiated effector memory CD45RA+ cells were left out. Profiled with immunoSEQ multiplex PCR; TCRdb holds only in-frame clones, not every one. Counted here are under 1 million clones, roughly 96% occurring once; the ten biggest clones make up over 0.2%. With regard to this clone: The antigen is undetermined.

Study outcomes and limitations: With several donors compared, approximately 5.5% of naive CD4 clonotypes were shared. Naive subsets tended to show greater estimated richness than memory subsets. Clonotype sharing among donors, it was expected, would be affected by sequencing depth.

The sequenced material came from naive CD8+ T cells sorted from blood. The chain has TRBV29-1 and TRBJ2-5; D is ambiguous. The sequence came from a man aged 30-40 years in good health. The DNA of the CDR3 is TGCAGCGTCACGGGTCTCTGGGGTGAGACCCAGTACTTC. This gives the protein CSVTGLWGETQYF.